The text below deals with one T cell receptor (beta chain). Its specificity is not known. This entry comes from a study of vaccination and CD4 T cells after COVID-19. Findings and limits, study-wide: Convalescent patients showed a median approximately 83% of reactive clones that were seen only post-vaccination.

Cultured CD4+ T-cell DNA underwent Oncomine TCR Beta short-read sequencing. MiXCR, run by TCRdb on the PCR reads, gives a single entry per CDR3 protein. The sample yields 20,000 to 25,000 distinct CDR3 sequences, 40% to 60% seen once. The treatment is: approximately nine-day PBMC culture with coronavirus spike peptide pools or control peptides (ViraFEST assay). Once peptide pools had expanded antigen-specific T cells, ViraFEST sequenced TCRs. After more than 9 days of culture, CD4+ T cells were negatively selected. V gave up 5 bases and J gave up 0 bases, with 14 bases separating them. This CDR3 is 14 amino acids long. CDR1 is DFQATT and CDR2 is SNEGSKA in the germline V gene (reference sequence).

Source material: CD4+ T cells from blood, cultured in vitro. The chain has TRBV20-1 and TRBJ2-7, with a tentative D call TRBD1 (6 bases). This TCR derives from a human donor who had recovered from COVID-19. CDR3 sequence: CSAEDSFSSYEQYF. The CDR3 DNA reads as TGCAGTGCTGAGGACAGTTTTAGCTCCTACGAGCAGTACTTC.